This TCR beta chain was observed in a study of beta chain features in type 1 diabetes. CDR3 size: 12 residues. The germline V gene encodes CDR1 SGDLS and CDR2 YYNGEE. V was trimmed by 0 bases and J by 8 bases, leaving 6 bases between them. What was sequenced were expressed TCRB transcripts, since all of the isolated RNA had been reverse transcribed. TCRdb's copy holds only in-frame clones and misses some; the assay was immunoSEQ multiplex PCR. Of 100,000 to 150,000 clones listed, around 10% are singletons. Study observations and caveats: Relative to healthy donors, patients appeared to have naive, central memory and Treg TCRB repertoires that were more similar. Type 1 diabetes patients had moderately but significantly shorter TCRB CDR3s in all four CD4+ subsets. Insertions at VDJ junctions were less frequent in type 1 diabetes patients. These patients also deleted more nucleotides at the same junctions.

This clone was counted only a few times. What it binds is unknown. A CD45RO/CCR7/CD25/CD127/CD95/CD27 panel sorted naive, central memory, regulatory and stem cell-like memory CD4+ cells. This chain connects TRBV9 to TRBJ2-4; D gene unclear. Source material: central memory CD4+ T cells from blood. The sequence was obtained from a man aged 25-40 years with type 1 diabetes. The CDR3 spells CASSVGGDIQYF. The CDR3 bases are TGTGCCAGCAGCGTAGGTGGAGACATTCAGTACTTC.